In its sample, the clone carrying this TCR beta chain was seen once. Libraries were prepared by immunoSEQ multiplex PCR; TCRdb keeps only in-frame clonotypes and omits some of them. The sample has 300,000 to 400,000 clones; around 85% are singletons. Treatment noted: approximately 18 received Ad26.COV2.S at low or high dose, single or two shots; 5 received placebo; per-sample allocation not given. Sample collection was performed on day 63 after the first vaccine or placebo injection. The vaccine antigen was prefusion-stabilized Wuhan SARS-CoV-2 spike. This sample was taken from a study of Ad26.COV2.S vaccination and SARS-CoV-2 variants. Study in general: A participant enrolled in the COV1001 Ad26.COV2.S trial arm provided the sample. By the intramuscular route, Ad26.COV2.S was given once, or twice 56 days apart.

The material was peripheral blood, obtained in a trial of Ad26.COV2.S vaccine versus placebo. This TCR was recovered from a person aged 18-65 years who received the Ad26.COV2.S COVID-19 vaccine or a placebo.

In nucleotides, the CDR3 is TGCAGCGTCAAAGGGGGCCACGAGCAGTACTTC. This encodes CSVKGGHEQYF. The chain couples TRBV20-1 to TRBJ2-7; 7 bases are shared with TRBD1. The CDR3 covers 11 residues. Looked up from germline, CDR1 is DFQATT and CDR2 is SNEGSKA (reference sequence).